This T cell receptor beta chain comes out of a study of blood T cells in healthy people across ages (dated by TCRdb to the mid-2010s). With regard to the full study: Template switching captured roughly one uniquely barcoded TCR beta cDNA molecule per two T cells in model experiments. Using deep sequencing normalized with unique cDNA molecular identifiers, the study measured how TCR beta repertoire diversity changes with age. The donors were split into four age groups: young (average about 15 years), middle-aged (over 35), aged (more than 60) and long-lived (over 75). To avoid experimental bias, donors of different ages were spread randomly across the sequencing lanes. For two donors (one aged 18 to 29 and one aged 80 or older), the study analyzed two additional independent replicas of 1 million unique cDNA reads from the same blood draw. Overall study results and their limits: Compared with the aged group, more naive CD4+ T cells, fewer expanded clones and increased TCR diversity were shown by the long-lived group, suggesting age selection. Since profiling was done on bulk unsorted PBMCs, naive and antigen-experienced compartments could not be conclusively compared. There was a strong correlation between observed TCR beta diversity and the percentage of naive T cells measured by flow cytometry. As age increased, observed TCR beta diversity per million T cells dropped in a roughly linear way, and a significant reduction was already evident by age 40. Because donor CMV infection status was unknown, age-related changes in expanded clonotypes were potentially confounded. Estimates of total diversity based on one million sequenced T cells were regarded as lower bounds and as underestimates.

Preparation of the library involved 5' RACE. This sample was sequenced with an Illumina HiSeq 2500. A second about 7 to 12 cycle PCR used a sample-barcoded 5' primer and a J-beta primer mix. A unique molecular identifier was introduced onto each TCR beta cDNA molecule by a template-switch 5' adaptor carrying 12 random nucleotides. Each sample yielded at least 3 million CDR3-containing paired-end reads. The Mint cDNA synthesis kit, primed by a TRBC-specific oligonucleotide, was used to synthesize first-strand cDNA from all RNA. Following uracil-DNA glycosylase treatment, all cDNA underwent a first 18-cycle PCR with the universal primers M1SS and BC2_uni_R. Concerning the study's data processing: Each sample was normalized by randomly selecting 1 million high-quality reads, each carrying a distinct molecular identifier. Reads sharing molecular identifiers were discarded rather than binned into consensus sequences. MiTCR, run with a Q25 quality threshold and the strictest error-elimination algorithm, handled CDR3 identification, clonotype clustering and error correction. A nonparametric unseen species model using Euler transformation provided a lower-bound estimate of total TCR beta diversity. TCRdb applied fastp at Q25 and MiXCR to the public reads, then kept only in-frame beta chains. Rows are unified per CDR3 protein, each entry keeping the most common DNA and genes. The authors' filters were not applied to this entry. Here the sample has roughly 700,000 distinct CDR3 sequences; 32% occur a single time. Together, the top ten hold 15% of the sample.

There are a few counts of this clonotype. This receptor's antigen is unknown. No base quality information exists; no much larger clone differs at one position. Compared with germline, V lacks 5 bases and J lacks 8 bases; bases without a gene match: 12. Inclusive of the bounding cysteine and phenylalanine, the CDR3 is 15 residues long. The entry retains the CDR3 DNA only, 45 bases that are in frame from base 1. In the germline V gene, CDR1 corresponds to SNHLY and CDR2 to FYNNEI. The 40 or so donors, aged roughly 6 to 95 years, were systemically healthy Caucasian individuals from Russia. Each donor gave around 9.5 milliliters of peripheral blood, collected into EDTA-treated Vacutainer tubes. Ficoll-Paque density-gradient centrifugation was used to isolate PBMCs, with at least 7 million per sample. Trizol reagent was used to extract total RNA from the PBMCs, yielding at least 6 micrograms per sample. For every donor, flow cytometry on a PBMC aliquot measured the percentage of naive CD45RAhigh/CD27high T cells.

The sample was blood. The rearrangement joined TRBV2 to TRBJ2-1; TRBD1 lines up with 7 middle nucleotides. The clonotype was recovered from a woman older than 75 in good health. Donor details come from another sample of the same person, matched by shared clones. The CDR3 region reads CASSQRQGDFDEQFF. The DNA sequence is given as TGTGCCAGCAGTCAGAGACAGGGAGATTTCGATGAGCAGTTCTTC. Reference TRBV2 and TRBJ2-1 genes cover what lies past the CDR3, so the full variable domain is EPEVTQTPSHQVTQMGQEVILRCVPISNHLYFYWYRQILGQKVEFLVSFYNNEISEKSEIFDDQFSVERPDGSNFTLKIRSTKLEDSAMYFCASSQRQGDFDEQFFGPGTRLTVL.